This TCR beta chain was captured by sequencing in a study of T cell responses to AZD1222 COVID-19 vaccine. The repertoire was sequenced with immunoSEQ multiplex PCR; TCRdb's copy has only in-frame clones and lacks some. The sample holds more than 60,000 clones, roughly nine tenths seen once. Per the germline V gene, CDR1 is LNHDA and CDR2 is SQIVND (reference sequence). With 9 bases removed from V and 1 base from J, the gap between germline ends came to 14 bases. CDR3 length: 14 amino acids. Sequenced material: peripheral blood, taken on day 0 of AZD1222 vaccination. The TCR was taken from an adult in good health. The chain links TRBV19 to TRBJ2-3; D call uncertain. The DNA of the CDR3 is TGTGCCAGCCGAAACTACCAACGCACAGATACGCAGTATTTT. This encodes CASRNYQRTDTQYF. The full variable domain, completed using reference TRBV19 and TRBJ2-3, is DGGITQSPKYLFRKEGQNVTLSCEQNLNHDAMYWYRQDPGQGLRLIYYSQIVNDFQKGDIAEGYSVSREKKESFPLTVTSAQKNPTAFYLCASRNYQRTDTQYFGPGTRLTVL.